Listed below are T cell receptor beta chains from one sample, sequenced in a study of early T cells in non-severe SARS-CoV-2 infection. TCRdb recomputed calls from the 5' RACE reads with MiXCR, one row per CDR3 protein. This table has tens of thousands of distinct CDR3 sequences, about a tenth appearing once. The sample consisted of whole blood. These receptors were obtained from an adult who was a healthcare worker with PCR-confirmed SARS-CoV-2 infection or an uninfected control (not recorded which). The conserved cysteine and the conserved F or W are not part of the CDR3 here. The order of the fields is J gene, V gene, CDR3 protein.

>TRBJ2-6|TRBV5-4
ASSSTSGANVLT
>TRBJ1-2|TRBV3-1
ASSQVQGEHGYT
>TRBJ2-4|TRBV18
ASSPGRGIQY
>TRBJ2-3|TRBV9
ASSEPASSQY
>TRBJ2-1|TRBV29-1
TFLRGASYNEQF
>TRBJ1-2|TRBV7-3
ASSLNREAYGYT
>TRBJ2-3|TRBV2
ASSDYGQGTDTQY
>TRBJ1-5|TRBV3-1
ASSHRGGGNQPQH
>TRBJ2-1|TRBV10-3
AISESPGLAGGPSYNEQF
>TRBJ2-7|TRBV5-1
ASSSGHPPYEQY
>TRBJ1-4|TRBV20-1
SAPGGGREKLF
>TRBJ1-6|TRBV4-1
ASSQQTHGSPLH
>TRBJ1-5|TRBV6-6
ASSYRDRVEPQH
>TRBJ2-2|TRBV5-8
ASSLDLGNTGELF
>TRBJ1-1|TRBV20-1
SAYLGSPGTEAF
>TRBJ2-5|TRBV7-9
ASSRPDRQETQY
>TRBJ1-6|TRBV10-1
ASSESGGDHLH
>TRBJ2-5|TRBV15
ATSTRTVGETQY
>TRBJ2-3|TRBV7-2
ASSLWGGDTDTQY
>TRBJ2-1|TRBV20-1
SAVKGASLSYNEQF
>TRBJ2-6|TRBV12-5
ASGLIFYENPGANVLT
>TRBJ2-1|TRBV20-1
SALGNEQF
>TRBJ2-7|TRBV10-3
AISPDGRREQY
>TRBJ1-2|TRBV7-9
ASSLEFGGYT